This T cell receptor beta chain was captured by sequencing in a study of regulatory T cells in long-lasting Graves disease. Assembly of TCR beta libraries relied on iRepertoire HTBI primers together with Arm-PCR of CDR3 regions. TCRdb re-called the multiplex PCR reads with MiXCR, one entry per CDR3 protein. Of 500,000 to 700,000 distinct CDR3 sequences in the sample, around 17% were seen once. Time point: newly diagnosed GD, antithyroid drugs for less than 3 months. Extracted RNA from PBMCs served as the source of the TCR library. These same data were also listed under a study on T cells in Graves' hyperthyroidism and ophthalmopathy.

The sequences come from peripheral blood mononuclear cells (PBMCs), collected at new diagnosis, from a patient treated with antithyroid drugs. This TCR was sampled from a woman in her twenties or thirties with Graves disease.

The CDR3 here is CASSLGGRSDQPQHF. The DNA for the CDR3 is TGTGCCAGCAGTTTAGGGGGGCGGTCGGATCAGCCCCAGCATTTT. The rearrangement links TRBV28 to TRBJ1-5; maybe TRBD1 (6 bases). Germline V lookup: CDR1 MDHEN, CDR2 SYDVKM. Trimming removed 2 bases from V and 5 bases from J, with 13 bases in between. The CDR3 is made up of 15 amino acids.